Below, 29 T cell receptor beta chains from the same sample are listed, as sequenced in a study of T-cell reconstitution after alpha-beta-depleted transplantation in children. Whole-study findings and limits: A year had passed since transplant, and T-cell counts and diversity by then came mostly from newly produced T cells.

The authors prepared the TCRbeta library with unique molecular identifiers. TCRdb called the PCR reads again in MiXCR, with one record for every CDR3 protein. The profile covers approximately 300,000 distinct CDR3 sequences, with less than 9.5% appearing a single time and about 9.3% taken by the ten largest. Their cognate antigens are unknown. Sequenced here: peripheral blood, sampled 360 days after TCRalphabeta/CD19-depleted stem cell transplant. Every receptor here comes from a female patient aged 2-15 years who had a stem cell transplant for Fanconi anemia, so the T cells may come from the graft donor.

This clonotype appeared many times. This sequence joins TRBV19 and TRBJ1-3; D might be TRBD1 (5 bases). CDR3 length: 15 residues. V lost 2 bases, J lost 11 bases, and 19 bases lay in between. CDR1 is LNHDA and CDR2 is SQIVND in the germline V gene (reference sequence). The CDR3 DNA reads as TGTGCCAGTAGTATAAACGGGGACGGATATTCGGCCATATATTTT. Translated: CASSINGDGYSAIYF.

The chain combines TRBV7-2 with TRBJ2-5, with 8 bases lining up with TRBD1. J was trimmed by 5 bases and V by 1 base; bases with no gene match: 6. The CDR3 contains 15 residues. Germline V gene lookup returns CDR1 SGHTA and CDR2 FQGNSA. CDR3 sequence: CASSLVFRTGETQYF. CDR3 DNA sequence: TGTGCCAGCAGCTTAGTTTTCCGGACAGGGGAGACCCAGTACTTC.

This clonotype was counted at least ten times. The J gene is TRBJ1-5, the V gene TRBV6-1; tentative D call: TRBD1 (6 bases). CDR1 is MNHNS and CDR2 is SASEGT in the germline V gene. V lost 6 bases and J lost 4, with 22 bases in between. This CDR3 comprises 17 residues. The CDR3 region has the DNA TGTGCCAGCAGCGAACCTCCCCCGACAGGACGAAATCAGCCCCAGCATTTT. It specifies CASSEPPPTGRNQPQHF.

Ten or more counts support this clonotype. V usage is TRBV29-1 and J usage is TRBJ2-2, with D tentatively TRBD1 or TRBD2 (5 bases each). V was cut by 4 bases and J by 1 base, with 10 bases left in between. Germline CDR1 SQVTM, CDR2 ANQGSEA. The CDR3 length is 14 residues. The CDR3 region has the DNA TGCAGCGTTGTCGGGGACCGGAACACCGGGGAGCTGTTTTTT. Encoded protein: CSVVGDRNTGELFF.

This clonotype was observed a few times. The V and J genes are TRBV20-1 and TRBJ2-1; maybe TRBD2 (6 bases). Germline CDR1 DFQATT, CDR2 SNEGSKA (reference sequence). Deletions cut 7 bases from V and 9 bases from J, with 13 bases between. The CDR3 totals 11 residues. The CDR3 sequence: CSVPLGGEQFF. The CDR3 DNA reads as TGCAGTGTTCCACTCGGGGGTGAGCAGTTCTTC.

In this sample, this clonotype turned up many times. This chain connects TRBV12-3 or TRBV12-4 to TRBJ1-5, with a weak D call TRBD1 (6 bases). The CDR3 has 17 amino acids. V lost 5 bases, J lost 0 bases, and 17 bases lay in between. The CDR3 here is CASSHRPWTDSNQPQHF. CDR3 nucleotides: TGTGCCAGCAGTCACAGACCTTGGACAGATAGCAATCAGCCCCAGCATTTT.

This clonotype was seen a handful of times. This chain uses TRBV20-1 with TRBJ1-4, with D possibly being TRBD1 (6 bases). The CDR3 consists of 15 residues. Deletions cut 6 bases from V and 7 bases from J, with 21 bases between. Germline-derived CDR1 and CDR2 are DFQATT and SNEGSKA (reference sequence). The CDR3 nucleotides read TGCAGTGCAACCGTCGGGGGGCGTAGCTCTGAAAAACTGTTTTTT. Its translation: CSATVGGRSSEKLFF.

V is TRBV11-2 and J is TRBJ2-7, with a weak D call TRBD1 (5 bases). The ends were cut back, 2 bases at V and 2 bases at J, with 10 bases in the middle. Germline V gene data show CDR1 as SGHAT and CDR2 as FQNNGV. This CDR3 region has 14 residues. The CDR3 loop reads CASSLWGEAYEQYV. The CDR3 region has the DNA TGTGCCAGCAGCTTATGGGGCGAAGCCTACGAGCAGTACGTC.

This clonotype was detected many times. CDR3 in DNA: TGTGCCAGCAGCACCCGGGACAGTTCCTACGAGCAGTACTTC. It is translated as CASSTRDSSYEQYF. This rearrangement joins TRBV28 to TRBJ2-7, with TRBD1 identical over 7 bases. The CDR3 has 14 amino acids. CDR1 MDHEN and CDR2 SYDVKM come from the germline V gene. The J segment lost 1 base and the V segment lost 6 bases, leaving 6 bases of the junction unmatched.

This clonotype was seen many times. V is TRBV7-8 and J is TRBJ1-1; TRBD1 matches at 7 bases. The germline gives CDR1 SGHVS, CDR2 FQNEAQ. This CDR3 has 19 amino acids. V dropped 2 bases and J dropped 2; count of bases not matched to a gene: 17. Written as DNA, the CDR3 is TGTGCCAGCAGCTTATGGGTTCAGGGGACAGCTCAGACTAACACTGAAGCTTTCTTT. Amino acids: CASSLWVQGTAQTNTEAFF.

This clonotype was detected a few times. The rearrangement links TRBV5-1 to TRBJ1-2; weak D call: TRBD1 (6 bases). Germline CDR1 SGHRS, CDR2 YFSETQ. Trimming cost V 4 bases and J 3 bases, with 13 bases left between them. This CDR3 spans 14 amino acids. The CDR3 region has the DNA TGCGCCAGCAGCCCCCTACAGGGTGACTATGGCTACACCTTC. This codes for CASSPLQGDYGYTF.

There are many counts of this clonotype. The chain uses TRBV20-1 and TRBJ2-5, with D uncertain. Germline V CDR1 and CDR2: DFQATT, SNEGSKA (reference sequence). V dropped 3 bases and J dropped 2 bases, with 7 bases sitting between them. This CDR3 is 12 amino acids long. The DNA for the CDR3 is TGCAGTGCTAGGGCGGATCAAGAGACCCAGTACTTC. Amino acid sequence: CSARADQETQYF.

This clonotype has just a few counts. This chain connects TRBV30 to TRBJ2-7; no definite D call. The CDR3 totals 17 residues. The germline CDR1 and CDR2 sequences are GTSNPN and SVGIG (reference sequence). V lost 2 bases, J lost 2 bases, and 22 bases lay in between. CDR3: CAWSRPFTSTVTYEQYF. CDR3 in DNA: TGTGCCTGGAGTCGGCCGTTCACAAGCACCGTTACCTACGAGCAGTACTTC.

This clonotype was seen many times. The rearrangement links TRBV4-2 to TRBJ2-3; D unclear. Germline assignment: CDR1 LGHNA and CDR2 YNFKEQ. The CDR3 totals 16 residues. Trimming shortened V by 0 bases and J by 2 bases, and 12 bases separated the two germline ends. DNA for the CDR3: TGTGCCAGCAGCCAAGATCTGCGGCTATTCACAGATACGCAGTATTTT. Protein product: CASSQDLRLFTDTQYF.

This clonotype was found many times. The V and J genes are TRBV2 and TRBJ2-2; D is ambiguous. The germline V and J ends were trimmed by 2 bases and 6 bases, with 4 bases remaining between them. The CDR3 loop spans 12 amino acids. The germline CDR1 and CDR2 sequences are SNHLY and FYNNEI. The CDR3 DNA follows: TGTGCCAGCAGTGAAAGATCCGGGGAGCTGTTTTTT. Protein: CASSERSGELFF.

This chain links TRBV14 with TRBJ1-1, with D tentatively TRBD1 (6 bases). The germline V gene has CDR1 SGHDN and CDR2 FVKESK. V lost 2 bases, J lost 5 bases, and 9 bases lay in between. The CDR3 has 13 residues. CDR3 sequence (DNA): TGTGCCAGCAGCCAAAACAGGGATACTGAAGCTTTCTTT. Its translation is CASSQNRDTEAFF. The full variable domain, its missing parts supplied by reference TRBV14 and TRBJ1-1, is EAGVTQFPSHSVIEKGQTVTLRCDPISGHDNLYWYRRVMGKEIKFLLHFVKESKQDESGMPNNRFLAERTGGTYSTLKVQPAELEDSGVYFCASSQNRDTEAFFGQGTRLTVV.

The rearrangement uses TRBV28 and TRBJ1-2, with D maybe TRBD1 (6 bases). V was shortened by 6 bases and J by 6 bases, with 32 bases between the two germline ends. In germline, CDR1 is MDHEN, CDR2 SYDVKM. The CDR3 covers 19 residues. CDR3 in DNA: TGTGCCAGCAGCTCTAGGCTCGGGACAACGAAACTGGAAGTACATGGCTACACCTTC. This codes for CASSSRLGTTKLEVHGYTF.

This clonotype was counted many times. The chain combines TRBV7-3 with TRBJ2-1, with TRBD2 matching over 16 bases. The CDR3 covers 18 residues. Germline V gene lookup returns CDR1 SGHTA and CDR2 FQGTGA. The J segment lost 0 bases and the V segment lost 4 bases, leaving 3 bases of the junction unmatched. CDR3 region: CASSSGTSGRASYNEQFF. CDR3 bases: TGTGCCAGCAGCTCCGGGACTAGCGGGAGGGCCTCCTACAATGAGCAGTTCTTC.

In this sample, this clonotype turned up many times. V is TRBV20-1 and J is TRBJ2-3; D unresolved. Looked up from germline, CDR1 is DFQATT and CDR2 is SNEGSKA (reference sequence). The CDR3 runs to 15 residues. V was trimmed by 6 bases and J by 3 bases, leaving 19 bases between them. The CDR3 protein is CSAAPKVLRTDTQYF. The CDR3 coding sequence is TGCAGTGCCGCGCCTAAAGTACTACGGACAGATACGCAGTATTTT.

This clonotype was picked up a small number of times. The V and J genes are TRBV4-3 and TRBJ1-1, with D unclear. This CDR3 is built from 13 residues. The V end lost 2 bases, the J end lost 5 bases, and 9 bases lay between the germline ends. The germline gives CDR1 LGHNA, CDR2 YSLEER. The CDR3 DNA follows: TGCGCCAGCAGCCAATTTTCGGGAACTGAAGCTTTCTTT. It encodes CASSQFSGTEAFF.

This clonotype has a count of ten or more. The chain couples TRBV20-1 to TRBJ2-1; D not resolved. The germline V gene encodes CDR1 DFQATT and CDR2 SNEGSKA (reference sequence). The length of the CDR3 is 12 residues. Trimming pared 2 bases from V and 9 bases from J, leaving 11 bases between. The CDR3, as DNA: TGCAGTGCTAGACAAATCGTCCGTGAGCAGTTCTTC. This codes for CSARQIVREQFF.

Only a few counts were recorded for this clonotype. The chain couples TRBV2 to TRBJ2-5, with TRBD1 identical over 7 bases. CDR1 is SNHLY and CDR2 is FYNNEI in the germline V gene. V was pared by 6 bases and J by 2 bases, with 6 bases of the junction left unmatched. The CDR3 consists of 14 residues. The CDR3 loop reads CASRWDSGQETQYF. In DNA form, the CDR3 reads TGTGCCAGCAGGTGGGACAGCGGACAAGAGACCCAGTACTTC.

In its sample, this clonotype was seen a few times. The chain has TRBV25-1 and TRBJ2-5; TRBD2 aligns across 12 bases. The V gene's germline CDR1 is MGHDK and CDR2 SYGVNS. This CDR3 contains 16 residues. Trimming cost V 2 bases and J 5 bases; bases outside gene matches: 6. CDR3 residues: CASSEPSGGALETQYF. The DNA for the CDR3 is TGTGCCAGCAGTGAACCTAGCGGGGGGGCCTTGGAGACCCAGTACTTC.

This clonotype was detected a few times. V and J are TRBV3-1 and TRBJ2-1, with D perhaps matching TRBD1 or TRBD2 (5 bases each). Trimming cost V 0 bases and J 16 bases, with 16 bases left between them. The germline V gene encodes CDR1 LGHDT and CDR2 YNNKEL (reference sequence). The CDR3 length is 13 residues. DNA of the CDR3: TGTGCCAGCAGCCAAGACCCCGGGACCCTTTTTTTCTTC. Protein sequence: CASSQDPGTLFFF.

This clonotype was observed a handful of times. The gene calls are TRBV20-1 and TRBJ2-1; 12 nucleotides align to TRBD2. CDR1 is DFQATT, CDR2 SNEGSKA, per germline (reference sequence). This CDR3 contains 15 residues. Trimming cost V 5 bases and J 9 bases; bases outside gene matches: 11. The CDR3 coding sequence is TGCAGTGCTGGCCTCCTAGCGGGGGGGCCCGGTGAGCAGTTCTTC. Translated, it gives CSAGLLAGGPGEQFF.

Ten or more counts support this clonotype. V is TRBV6-5 and J is TRBJ2-7, with D tentatively TRBD2 (5 bases). The CDR3 has 14 residues. Trimming shortened V by 0 bases and J by 4 bases, and 10 bases separated the two germline ends. Germline V lookup: CDR1 MNHEY, CDR2 SVGAGI. The DNA for the CDR3 is TGTGCCAGCAGTTACTCAGTAAGGAGGTACGAGCAGTACTTC. Amino acids: CASSYSVRRYEQYF.

This rearrangement joins TRBV28 to TRBJ2-7; 16 nucleotides match TRBD2. Trimming cost V 6 bases and J 1 base; bases outside gene matches: 12. Germline V CDR1 and CDR2: MDHEN, SYDVKM. The CDR3 is made up of 19 amino acids. In DNA form, the CDR3 reads TGTGCCAGCAGCTTTCTCGTGGGACTAGCGGGGGGGGTATCCTACGAGCAGTACTTC. Residues: CASSFLVGLAGGVSYEQYF.

The chain employs TRBV12-3 or TRBV12-4 and TRBJ1-1; possible D gene TRBD1, 5 bases. The CDR3 contains 14 residues. With 2 bases removed from V and 4 bases from J, the gap between germline ends came to 11 bases. The CDR3 coding sequence is TGTGCCAGCAGTTTATGGGGTGGGGGCACTGAAGCTTTCTTT. This translates into CASSLWGGGTEAFF.

V usage is TRBV12-3 or TRBV12-4 and J usage is TRBJ2-3, with a tentative D call TRBD2 (6 bases). The CDR3 covers 18 residues. With 7 bases removed from V and 1 base from J, the gap between germline ends came to 24 bases. The CDR3 protein is CASTTPGLRGDGTDTQYF. In DNA form, the CDR3 reads TGTGCCAGCACCACACCGGGACTCCGAGGCGATGGCACAGATACGCAGTATTTT.